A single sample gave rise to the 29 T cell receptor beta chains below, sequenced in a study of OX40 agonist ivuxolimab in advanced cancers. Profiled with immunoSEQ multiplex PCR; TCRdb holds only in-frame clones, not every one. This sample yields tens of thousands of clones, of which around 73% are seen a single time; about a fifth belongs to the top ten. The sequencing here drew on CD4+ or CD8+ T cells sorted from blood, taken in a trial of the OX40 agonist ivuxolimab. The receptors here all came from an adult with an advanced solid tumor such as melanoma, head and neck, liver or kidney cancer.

This chain's CDR3 is CASSFSIQGVSGEQFF. The CDR3 nucleotides read TGTGCCAGCAGCTTCTCAATACAGGGGGTGAGTGGTGAGCAGTTCTTC. This chain links TRBV5-6 with TRBJ2-1, with 8 bases identical to TRBD1. Trimming at V came to 2 bases and at J to 9 bases, leaving 13 bases not matched to a gene. CDR3 length equals 16 residues. Germline V gives CDR1 SGHDT, CDR2 YYEEEE.

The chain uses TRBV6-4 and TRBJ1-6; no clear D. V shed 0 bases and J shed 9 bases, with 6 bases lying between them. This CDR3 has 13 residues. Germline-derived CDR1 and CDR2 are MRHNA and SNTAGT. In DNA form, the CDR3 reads TGTGCCAGCAGTGACTCCGTCGGTTCACCCCTCCACTTT. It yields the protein CASSDSVGSPLHF.

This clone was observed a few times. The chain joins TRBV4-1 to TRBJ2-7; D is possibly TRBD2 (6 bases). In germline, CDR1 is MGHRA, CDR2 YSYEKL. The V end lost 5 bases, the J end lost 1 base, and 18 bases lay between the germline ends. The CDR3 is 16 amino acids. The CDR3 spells CASSGEYGTLSYEQYF. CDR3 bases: TGCGCCAGCAGCGGGGAATACGGGACTCTATCCTACGAGCAGTACTTC.

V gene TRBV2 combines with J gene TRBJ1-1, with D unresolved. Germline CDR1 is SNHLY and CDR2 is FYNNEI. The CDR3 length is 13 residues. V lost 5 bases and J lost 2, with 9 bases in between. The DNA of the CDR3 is TGTGCCAGCAGTAACAGAGTAAACACTGAAGCTTTCTTT. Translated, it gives CASSNRVNTEAFF.

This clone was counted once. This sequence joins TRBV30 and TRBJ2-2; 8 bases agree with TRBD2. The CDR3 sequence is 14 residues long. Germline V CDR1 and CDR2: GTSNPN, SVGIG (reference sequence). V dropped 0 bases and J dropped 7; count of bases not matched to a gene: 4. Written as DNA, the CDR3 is TGTGCCTGGAGTGTTGGGAGCGGGAGCGGGGAGCTGTTTTTT. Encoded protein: CAWSVGSGSGELFF.

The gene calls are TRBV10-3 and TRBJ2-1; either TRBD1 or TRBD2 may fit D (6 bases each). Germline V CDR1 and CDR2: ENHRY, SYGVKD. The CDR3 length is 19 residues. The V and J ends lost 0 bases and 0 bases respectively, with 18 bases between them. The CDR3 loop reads CAISESPKGGRGSYNEQFF. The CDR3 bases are TGTGCCATCAGTGAGTCGCCAAAGGGGGGCCGTGGCTCCTACAATGAGCAGTTCTTC.

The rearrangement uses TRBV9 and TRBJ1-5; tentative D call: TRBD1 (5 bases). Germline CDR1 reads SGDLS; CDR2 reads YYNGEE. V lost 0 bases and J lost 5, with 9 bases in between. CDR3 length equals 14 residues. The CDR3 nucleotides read TGTGCCAGCAGCGTAGGGCAGGGAGATCAGCCCCAGCATTTT. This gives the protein CASSVGQGDQPQHF. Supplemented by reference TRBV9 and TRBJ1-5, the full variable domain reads DSGVTQTPKHLITATGQRVTLRCSPRSGDLSVYWYQQSLDQGLQFLIQYYNGEERAKGNILERFSAQQFPDLHSELNLSSLELGDSALYFCASSVGQGDQPQHFGDGTRLSIL.

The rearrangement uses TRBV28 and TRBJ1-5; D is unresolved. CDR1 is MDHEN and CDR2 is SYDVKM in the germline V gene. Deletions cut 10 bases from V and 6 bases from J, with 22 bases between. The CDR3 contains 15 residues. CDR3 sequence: CATDTTNSRSQPQHF. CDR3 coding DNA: TGTGCCACCGACACAACCAATTCCCGCTCTCAGCCCCAGCATTTT.

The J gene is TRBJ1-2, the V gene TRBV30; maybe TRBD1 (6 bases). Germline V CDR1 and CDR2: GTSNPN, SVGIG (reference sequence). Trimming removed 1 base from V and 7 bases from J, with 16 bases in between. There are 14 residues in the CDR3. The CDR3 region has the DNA TGTGCCTGGAGTGCCGGGACACCGTTTCTTGGCTACACCTTC. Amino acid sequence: CAWSAGTPFLGYTF.

CDR3: CASSYLLGSSYEQYF. CDR3 bases: TGTGCCAGCAGTTACCTTTTAGGCAGCTCCTACGAGCAGTACTTC. The J gene is TRBJ2-7, the V gene TRBV6-6; D unresolved. Germline V gene data show CDR1 as MNHNY and CDR2 as SVGAGI (reference sequence). V dropped 2 bases and J dropped 0 bases, with 11 bases sitting between them. The CDR3 loop spans 15 amino acids.

The CDR3 DNA reads as TGTGCCAGCAGCGTAGACCCCACCGAGGGGACAGGGGGCGTCGAGCAGTACTTC. It translates to CASSVDPTEGTGGVEQYF. The chain uses TRBV9 and TRBJ2-7; 12 bases align to TRBD1. Trimming cost V 0 bases and J 6 bases; bases outside gene matches: 13. From germline, CDR1 is SGDLS and CDR2 YYNGEE. This CDR3 comprises 18 residues.

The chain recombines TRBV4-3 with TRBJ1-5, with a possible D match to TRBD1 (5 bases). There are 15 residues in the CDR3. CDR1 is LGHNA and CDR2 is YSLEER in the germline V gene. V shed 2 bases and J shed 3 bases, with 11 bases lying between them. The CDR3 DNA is TGCGCCAGCAGCCAAAGGGACGGCTACAATCAGCCCCAGCATTTT. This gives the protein CASSQRDGYNQPQHF.

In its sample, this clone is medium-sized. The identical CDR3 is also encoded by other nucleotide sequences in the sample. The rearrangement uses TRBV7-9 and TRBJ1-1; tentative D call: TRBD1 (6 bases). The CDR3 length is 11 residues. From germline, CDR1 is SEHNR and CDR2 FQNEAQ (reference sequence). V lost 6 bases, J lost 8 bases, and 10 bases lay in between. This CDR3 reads CASSSTGEAFF. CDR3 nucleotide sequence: TGTGCCAGCAGTTCCACAGGGGAAGCTTTCTTT.

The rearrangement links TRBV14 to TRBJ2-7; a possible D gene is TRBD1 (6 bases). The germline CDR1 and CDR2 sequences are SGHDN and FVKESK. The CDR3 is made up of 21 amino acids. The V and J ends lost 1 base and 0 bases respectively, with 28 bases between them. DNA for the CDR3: TGTGCCAGCAGCCAAGGAGGGGTGGTGGGACAAGTTTTTGACAGCTCCTACGAGCAGTACTTC. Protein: CASSQGGVVGQVFDSSYEQYF.

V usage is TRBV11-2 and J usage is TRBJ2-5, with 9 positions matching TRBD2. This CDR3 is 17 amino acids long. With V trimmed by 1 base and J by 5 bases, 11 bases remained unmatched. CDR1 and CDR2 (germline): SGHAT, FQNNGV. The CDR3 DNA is TGTGCCAGCAGCTTAGGGACAGGACTAGCGCTGGGGGAGACCCAGTACTTC. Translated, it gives CASSLGTGLALGETQYF.

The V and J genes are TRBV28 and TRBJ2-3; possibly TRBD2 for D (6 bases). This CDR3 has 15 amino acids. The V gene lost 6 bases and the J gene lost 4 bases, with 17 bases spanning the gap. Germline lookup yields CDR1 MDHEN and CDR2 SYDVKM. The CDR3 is CASRGEEKGSDTQYF. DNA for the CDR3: TGTGCCAGCAGGGGGGAGGAGAAGGGCTCAGATACGCAGTATTTT.

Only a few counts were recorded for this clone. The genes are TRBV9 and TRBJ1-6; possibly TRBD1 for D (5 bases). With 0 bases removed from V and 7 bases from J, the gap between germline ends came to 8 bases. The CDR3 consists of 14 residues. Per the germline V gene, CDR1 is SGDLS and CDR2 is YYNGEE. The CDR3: CASSVGGENSPLHF. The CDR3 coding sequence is TGTGCCAGCAGCGTAGGGGGGGAAAATTCACCCCTCCACTTT.

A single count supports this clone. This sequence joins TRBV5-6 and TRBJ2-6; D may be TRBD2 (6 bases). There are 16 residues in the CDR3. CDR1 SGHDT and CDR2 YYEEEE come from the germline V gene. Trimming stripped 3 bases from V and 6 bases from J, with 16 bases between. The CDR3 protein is CASSSVGLVEANVLTF. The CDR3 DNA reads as TGTGCCAGCAGCTCTGTGGGACTCGTGGAGGCCAACGTCCTGACTTTC.

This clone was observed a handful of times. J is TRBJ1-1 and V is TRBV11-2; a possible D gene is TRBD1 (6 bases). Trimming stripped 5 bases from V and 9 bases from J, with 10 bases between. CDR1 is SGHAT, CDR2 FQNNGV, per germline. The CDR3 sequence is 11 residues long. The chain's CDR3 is CASSNRVQAFF. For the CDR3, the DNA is TGTGCCAGCAGCAACAGGGTTCAAGCTTTCTTT.

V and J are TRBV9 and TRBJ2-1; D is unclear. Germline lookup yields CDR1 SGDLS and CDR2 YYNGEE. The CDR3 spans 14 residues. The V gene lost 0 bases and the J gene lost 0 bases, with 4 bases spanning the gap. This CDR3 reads CASSVEGSYNEQFF. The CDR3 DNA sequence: TGTGCCAGCAGCGTAGAGGGCTCCTACAATGAGCAGTTCTTC.

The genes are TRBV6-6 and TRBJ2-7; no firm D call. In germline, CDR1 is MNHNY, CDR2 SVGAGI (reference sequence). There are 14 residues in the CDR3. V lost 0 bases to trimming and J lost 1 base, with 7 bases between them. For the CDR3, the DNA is TGTGCCAGCAGTTACTCGATAGGTTCCTACGAGCAGTACTTC. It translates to CASSYSIGSYEQYF.

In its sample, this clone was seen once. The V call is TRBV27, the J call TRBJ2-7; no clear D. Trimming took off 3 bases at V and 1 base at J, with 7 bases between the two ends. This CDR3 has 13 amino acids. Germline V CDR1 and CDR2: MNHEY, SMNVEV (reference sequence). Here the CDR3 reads CASSFGFSYEQYF. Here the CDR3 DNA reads TGTGCCAGCAGTTTCGGCTTTTCCTACGAGCAGTACTTC.

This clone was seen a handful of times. DNA of the CDR3: TGTGCCAGCAGTGAATGGGCAGCGGGAGGGCCGAAGGACGAGCAGTACTTC. Its translation is CASSEWAAGGPKDEQYF. The chain recombines TRBV6-1 with TRBJ2-7, with 10 bases identical to TRBD2. Per the germline V gene, CDR1 is MNHNS and CDR2 is SASEGT. Losses at the gene ends were 2 bases for V and 5 bases for J; bases not matched to a gene: 12. The CDR3 is 17 amino acids.

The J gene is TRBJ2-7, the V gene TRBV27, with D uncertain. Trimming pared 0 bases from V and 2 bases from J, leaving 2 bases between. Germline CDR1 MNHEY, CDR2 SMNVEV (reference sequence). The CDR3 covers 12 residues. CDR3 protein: CASSLSAYEQYF. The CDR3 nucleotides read TGTGCCAGCAGTTTATCGGCCTACGAGCAGTACTTC.

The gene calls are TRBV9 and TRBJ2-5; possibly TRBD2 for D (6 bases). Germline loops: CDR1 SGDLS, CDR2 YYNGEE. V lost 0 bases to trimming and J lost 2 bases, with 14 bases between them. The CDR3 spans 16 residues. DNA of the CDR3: TGTGCCAGCAGCGTAGTGGCAGGTGGGGGGCAAGAGACCCAGTACTTC. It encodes CASSVVAGGGQETQYF.

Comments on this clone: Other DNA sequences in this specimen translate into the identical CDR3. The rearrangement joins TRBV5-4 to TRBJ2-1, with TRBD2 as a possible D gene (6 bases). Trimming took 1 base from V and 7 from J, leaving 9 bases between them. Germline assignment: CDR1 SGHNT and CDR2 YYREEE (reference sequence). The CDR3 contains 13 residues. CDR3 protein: CASSLYGGNEQFF. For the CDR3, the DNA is TGTGCCAGCAGCTTGTATGGAGGGAATGAGCAGTTCTTC.

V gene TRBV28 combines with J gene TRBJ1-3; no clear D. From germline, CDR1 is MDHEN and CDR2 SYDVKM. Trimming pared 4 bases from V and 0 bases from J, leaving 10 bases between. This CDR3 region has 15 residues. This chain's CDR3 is CASSSVLHSGNTIYF. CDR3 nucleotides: TGTGCCAGCAGTTCTGTATTGCACTCTGGAAACACCATATATTTT. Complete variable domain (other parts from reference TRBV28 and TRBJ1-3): DVKVTQSSRYLVKRTGEKVFLECVQDMDHENMFWYRQDPGLGLRLIYFSYDVKMKEKGDIPEGYSVSREKKERFSLILESASTNQTSMYLCASSSVLHSGNTIYFGEGSWLTVV.

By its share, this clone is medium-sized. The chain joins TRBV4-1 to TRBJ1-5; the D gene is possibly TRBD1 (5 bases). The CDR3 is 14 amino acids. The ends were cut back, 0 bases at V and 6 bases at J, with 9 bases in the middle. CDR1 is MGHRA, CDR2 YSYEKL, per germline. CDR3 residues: CASSQDYGTQPQHF. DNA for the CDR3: TGCGCCAGCAGCCAAGATTACGGGACTCAGCCCCAGCATTTT.

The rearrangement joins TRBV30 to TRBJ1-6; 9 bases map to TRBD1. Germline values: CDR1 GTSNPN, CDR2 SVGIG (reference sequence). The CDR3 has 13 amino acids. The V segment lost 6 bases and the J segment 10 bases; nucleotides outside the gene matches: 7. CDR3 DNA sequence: TGTGCCTGCACAAACAGGGGGCGATCACCCCTCCACTTT. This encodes CACTNRGRSPLHF.